Sequencing of this T cell receptor beta chain was carried out in a study of Graves' ophthalmopathy and Graves' hyperthyroidism. Overall study findings and caveats: A classifier, a 13-signature model, separated ophthalmopathy from stable hyperthyroidism with about 87% sensitivity and around 83% specificity.

About this clonotype: Antigen specificity is unknown.

TCR beta CDR3 amplification used RNA transcripts. Second-round multiplex PCR came after a first-round RT-PCR that employed HTBI primers. One entry per CDR3 protein results from TCRdb running MiXCR on the multiplex PCR reads. The sample gives 300,000 to 400,000 distinct CDR3 sequences, 15% to 20% of which show up once; around 12% is in the top ten. The CDR3 is made up of 14 amino acids. V lost 6 bases and J 1 base, leaving 9 bases between the germline ends. The study enrolled ophthalmopathy donors with moderate-to-severe activity, CAS ≥3, NOSPECS ≥4 and duration under 3 months. Uncontrolled infections, other autoimmune diseases, pregnancy or lactation barred patients from enrollment.

This clonotype was sampled from an adult man with Graves' ophthalmopathy. The sequencing input was peripheral blood. The genes are TRBV12-3 or TRBV12-4 and TRBJ2-2, with D perhaps TRBD1 (6 bases). DNA for the CDR3: TGTGCCAGCAGACAGACAGGGAACACCGGGGAGCTGTTTTTT. Residues: CASRQTGNTGELFF.